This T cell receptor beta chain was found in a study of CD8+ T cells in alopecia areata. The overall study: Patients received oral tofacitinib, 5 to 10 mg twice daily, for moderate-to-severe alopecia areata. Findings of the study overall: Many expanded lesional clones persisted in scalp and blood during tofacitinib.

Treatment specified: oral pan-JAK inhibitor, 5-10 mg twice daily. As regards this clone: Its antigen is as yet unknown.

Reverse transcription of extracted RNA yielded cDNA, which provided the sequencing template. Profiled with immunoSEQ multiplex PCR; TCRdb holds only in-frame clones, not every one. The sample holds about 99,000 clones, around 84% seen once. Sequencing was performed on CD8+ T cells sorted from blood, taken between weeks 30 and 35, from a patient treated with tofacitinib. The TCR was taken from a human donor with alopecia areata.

The chain's CDR3 is CASSILFQREGHSDEQYF. The CDR3 region has the DNA TGTGCCAGTAGTATACTTTTCCAGCGGGAGGGCCATTCGGACGAGCAGTACTTC. The chain is built from TRBV19 and TRBJ2-7, with 10 positions matching TRBD2. From germline, CDR1 is LNHDA and CDR2 SQIVND (reference sequence). V trimming: 2 bases; J trimming: 5 bases; junction bases outside the gene matches: 15. The CDR3 covers 18 residues.